These T cell receptor beta chains were read from a single sample in a study of T cell repertoires in cytomegalovirus infection. TCRdb called the reads again in MiXCR, with one record for every CDR3 protein. The sample contains 150,000 to 190,000 distinct CDR3 sequences, around a quarter of which appear only once. Sequencing input: PBMCs. All receptors come from a human donor in good health (CMV status not recorded). Some clones in this sample may be carry-over from other donors' samples. Both conserved end residues are part of each CDR3. The D gene is left open where the match is weak. The size entry is marked missing in some rows and otherwise reads once, few, many or a size class.

clone_size	v_call	cdr3_length	j_call	d_call	cdr3_aa	cdr3_nt
.	TRBV2	16	TRBJ2-6	TRBD1	CASHRQGFSGANVLTF	TGTGCCAGCCATCGACAGGGGTTCTCTGGGGCCAACGTCCTGACTTTC
many	TRBV19	18	TRBJ1-5	.	CASSLDGGRGGWNQPQHF	TGTGCCAGCTCCCTCGACGGGGGGCGGGGTGGTTGGAATCAGCCCCAGCATTTT
.	TRBV5-4	14	TRBJ2-2	TRBD2	CASLTSVDTGELFF	TGTGCCAGCTTGACTAGCGTTGACACCGGGGAGCTGTTTTTT
many	TRBV12-3/TRBV12-4	19	TRBJ2-3	TRBD1	CASTRGGTGGRFSTDTQYF	TGTGCCAGCACGCGAGGGGGGACAGGGGGAAGGTTTAGCACAGATACGCAGTATTTT
.	TRBV7-8	15	TRBJ1-1	.	CASSLVGGKDTEAFF	TGTGCCAGCAGCTTAGTGGGGGGTAAGGACACTGAAGCTTTCTTT
.	TRBV28	18	TRBJ2-3	TRBD2	CASSLGVSSGSTTDTQYF	TGTGCCAGCAGTTTAGGGGTTTCTAGCGGGAGTACGACAGATACGCAGTATTTT
many	TRBV7-8	13	TRBJ1-1	.	CASSSAWNTEAFF	TGTGCCAGCAGCTCGGCCTGGAACACTGAAGCTTTCTTT
many	TRBV7-2	15	TRBJ1-1	.	CASSLSSGRATEAFF	TGTGCCAGCAGCTTAAGCTCTGGTCGCGCCACTGAAGCTTTCTTT
many	TRBV7-8	15	TRBJ2-5	.	CASSFGRGIQETQYF	TGTGCCAGCAGCTTCGGCAGGGGCATCCAAGAGACCCAGTACTTC
few	TRBV18	15	TRBJ2-7	.	CASSPSTGLAHEQYF	TGTGCCAGCTCACCGTCAACAGGGTTGGCTCACGAGCAGTACTTC
.	TRBV4-3	15	TRBJ2-7	.	CASSREGQDSYEQYF	TGCGCCAGCAGCCGCGAGGGGCAGGACTCCTACGAGCAGTACTTC
many	TRBV12-3/TRBV12-4	15	TRBJ2-7	.	CASSPRLETSYEQYF	TGTGCCAGCAGTCCACGTCTGGAAACCTCCTACGAGCAGTACTTC
few	TRBV19	13	TRBJ1-5	.	CASRQQPNQPQHF	TGTGCCAGTAGGCAACAGCCAAATCAGCCCCAGCATTTT
.	TRBV20-1	13	TRBJ2-5	.	CSASPSVQETQYF	TGCAGTGCTAGTCCTAGCGTCCAAGAGACCCAGTACTTC
few	TRBV20-1	14	TRBJ2-1	.	CSARADRSYNEQFF	TGCAGTGCTAGGGCCGACCGATCCTACAATGAGCAGTTCTTC
.	TRBV20-1	16	TRBJ2-5	TRBD2	CSASGSGLALRETQYF	TGCAGTGCTAGTGGATCAGGACTAGCCCTCCGGGAGACCCAGTACTTC
.	TRBV28	13	TRBJ2-7	.	CASRGGWGYEQYF	TGTGCCAGCCGAGGGGGGTGGGGCTACGAGCAGTACTTC
few	TRBV29-1	16	TRBJ2-1	.	CSVEGPYGEPPNEQFF	TGCAGCGTTGAAGGGCCCTACGGGGAGCCCCCCAATGAGCAGTTCTTC
few	TRBV7-9	16	TRBJ1-2	.	CASSPLQGRRDYGYTF	TGTGCCAGCAGCCCCCTACAGGGTCGGCGGGACTATGGCTACACCTTC
.	TRBV9	17	TRBJ2-5	.	CASSEGSGYGYQETQYF	TGTGCCAGCAGCGAGGGAAGCGGGTACGGGTACCAAGAGACCCAGTACTTC
many	TRBV7-2	14	TRBJ2-7	.	CASSLPGRGDEQYF	TGTGCCAGCAGCCTCCCGGGCAGGGGTGACGAGCAGTACTTC
few	TRBV24-1	17	TRBJ2-3	TRBD2	CATSDPAGSGRSYTQYF	TGTGCCACCAGTGATCCTGCCGGGAGCGGGAGATCATATACGCAGTATTTT
few	TRBV20-1	14	TRBJ2-1	.	CSASRGASYNEQFF	TGCAGTGCTAGTCGGGGGGCTTCCTACAATGAGCAGTTCTTC
many	TRBV7-2	15	TRBJ1-2	.	CASSLDGRINYGYTF	TGTGCCAGCAGCCTAGACGGAAGAATTAACTATGGCTACACCTTC
.	TRBV6-2/TRBV6-3	13	TRBJ2-1	.	CASSDRAWDEQFF	TGTGCCAGCAGTGATAGGGCCTGGGATGAGCAGTTCTTC